This T cell receptor beta chain was captured by sequencing in a study of T cells expressing NK-cell markers. Background on the study: HCMV serostatus: seven of eight sequenced donors positive, one negative.

The length of the CDR3 is 15 residues. From germline, CDR1 is LNHDA and CDR2 SQIVND (reference sequence). Study-level points and caveats: These clonotypes additionally ranked first within the CD3+CD56-NKG2C+ fraction of a few donors. Of the CD8+ T cells in roughly 6 donors, roughly 1.0-7.5% belonged to dominant NKG2C+ clonotypes.

UMI-tagged 5'RACE template switching yielded the TCR beta cDNA. TCRdb reprocessed the 5' RACE reads; each CDR3 protein has one entry and no DNA is given. This sample contains 450,000 to 600,000 distinct CDR3 sequences. Comments on this clonotype: The antigen is not known.

The sequencing input was blood T cells: a sorted CD56 or NKG2C T cell subset, CD4+ or CD8+ T cells, or bulk PBMC T cells (not recorded which). J is TRBJ2-1 and V is TRBV19; there is no DNA to check the TCRdb D call of TRBD1. The clonotype comes from a man between 18 and 35 years old in good health. CDR3 sequence: CASSHQGEKANEQFF.